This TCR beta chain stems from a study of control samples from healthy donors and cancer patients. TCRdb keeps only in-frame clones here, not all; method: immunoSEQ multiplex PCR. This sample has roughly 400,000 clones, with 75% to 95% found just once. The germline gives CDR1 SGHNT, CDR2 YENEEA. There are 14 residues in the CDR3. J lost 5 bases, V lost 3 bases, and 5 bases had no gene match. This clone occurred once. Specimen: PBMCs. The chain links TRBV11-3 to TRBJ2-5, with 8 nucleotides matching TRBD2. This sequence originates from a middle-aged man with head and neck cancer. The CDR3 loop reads CASSFSGRGETQYF. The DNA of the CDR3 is TGTGCCAGCAGCTTCAGCGGGAGAGGGGAGACCCAGTACTTC.